This T cell receptor beta chain was sequenced during a study of pediatric ulcerative colitis. Profiling relied on immunoSEQ multiplex PCR, and the TCRdb table lists in-frame clones only, not all of them. The sample shows tens of thousands of clones, about 86% of them seen only once. Germline V CDR1 and CDR2: LNHDA, SQIVND (reference sequence). Trimming pared 2 bases from V and 5 bases from J, leaving 16 bases between. The CDR3 length is 16 residues. Sequenced input: blood. This clonotype was sampled from a boy aged 5-17 years with severe ulcerative colitis. The chain links TRBV19 to TRBJ2-1; possible D gene TRBD2, 5 bases. The CDR3, as DNA: TGTGCCAGTAGTATAATTCGAGCGGAAGGCGACAATGAGCAGTTCTTC. It specifies CASSIIRAEGDNEQFF. Combining the CDR3 with reference TRBV19 and TRBJ2-1 gives the whole variable domain DGGITQSPKYLFRKEGQNVTLSCEQNLNHDAMYWYRQDPGQGLRLIYYSQIVNDFQKGDIAEGYSVSREKKESFPLTVTSAQKNPTAFYLCASSIIRAEGDNEQFFGPGTRLTVL.